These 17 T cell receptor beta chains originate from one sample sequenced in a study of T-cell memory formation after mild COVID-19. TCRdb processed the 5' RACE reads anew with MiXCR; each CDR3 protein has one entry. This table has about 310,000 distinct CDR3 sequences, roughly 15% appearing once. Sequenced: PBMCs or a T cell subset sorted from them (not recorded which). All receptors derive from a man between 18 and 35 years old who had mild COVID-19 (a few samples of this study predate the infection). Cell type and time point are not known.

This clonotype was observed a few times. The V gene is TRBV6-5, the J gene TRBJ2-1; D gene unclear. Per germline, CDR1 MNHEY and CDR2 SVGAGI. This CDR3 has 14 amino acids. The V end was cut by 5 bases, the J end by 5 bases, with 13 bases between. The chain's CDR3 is CASSPWQSNNEQFF. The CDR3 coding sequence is TGTGCCAGCAGTCCCTGGCAGAGTAACAATGAGCAGTTCTTC.

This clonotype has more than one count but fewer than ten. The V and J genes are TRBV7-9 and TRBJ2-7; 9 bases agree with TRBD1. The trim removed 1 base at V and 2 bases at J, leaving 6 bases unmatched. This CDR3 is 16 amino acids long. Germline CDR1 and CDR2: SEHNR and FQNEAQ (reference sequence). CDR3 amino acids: CASSLEATGGPYEQYF. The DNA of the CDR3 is TGTGCCAGCAGCTTAGAGGCGACAGGGGGACCCTACGAGCAGTACTTC.

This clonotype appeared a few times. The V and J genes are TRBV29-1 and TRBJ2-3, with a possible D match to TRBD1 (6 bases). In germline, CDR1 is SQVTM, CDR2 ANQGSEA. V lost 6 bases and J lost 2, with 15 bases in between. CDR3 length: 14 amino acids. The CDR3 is CSVVWGLDTDTQYF. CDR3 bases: TGCAGCGTGGTATGGGGGCTCGACACAGATACGCAGTATTTT.

This CDR3 reads CASRFTAEAFF. The CDR3 region has the DNA TGTGCCAGCAGATTTACCGCTGAAGCTTTCTTT. The V and J genes are TRBV12-3 or TRBV12-4 and TRBJ1-1, with unresolved D. The CDR3 has 11 amino acids. V lost 6 bases and J lost 6, with 8 bases in between.

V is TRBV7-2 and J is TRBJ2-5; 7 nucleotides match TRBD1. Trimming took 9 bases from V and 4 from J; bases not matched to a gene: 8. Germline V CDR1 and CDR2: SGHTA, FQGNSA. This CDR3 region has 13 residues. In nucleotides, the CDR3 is TGTGCCAGTAACAGGGGCGCCGGAGAGACCCAGTACTTC. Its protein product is CASNRGAGETQYF.

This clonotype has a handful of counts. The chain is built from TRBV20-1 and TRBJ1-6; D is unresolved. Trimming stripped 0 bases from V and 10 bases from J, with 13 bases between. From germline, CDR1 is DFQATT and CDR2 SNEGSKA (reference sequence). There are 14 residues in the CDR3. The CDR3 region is CSARDPAGSSPLHF. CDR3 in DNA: TGCAGTGCTAGAGATCCGGCAGGATCCTCACCCCTCCACTTT.

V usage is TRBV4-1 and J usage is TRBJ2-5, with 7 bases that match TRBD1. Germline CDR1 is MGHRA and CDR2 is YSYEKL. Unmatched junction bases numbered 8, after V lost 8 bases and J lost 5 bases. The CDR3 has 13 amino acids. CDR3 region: CASRDSSSETQYF. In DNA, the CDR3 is TGCGCCAGCCGGGACAGCTCCTCGGAGACCCAGTACTTC.

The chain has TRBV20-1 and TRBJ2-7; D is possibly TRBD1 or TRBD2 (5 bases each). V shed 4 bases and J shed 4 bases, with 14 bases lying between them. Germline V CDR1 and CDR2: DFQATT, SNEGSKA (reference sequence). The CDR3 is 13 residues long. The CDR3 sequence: CSANRDGGYEQYV. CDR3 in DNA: TGCAGTGCTAACCGGGACGGCGGATACGAGCAGTACGTC.

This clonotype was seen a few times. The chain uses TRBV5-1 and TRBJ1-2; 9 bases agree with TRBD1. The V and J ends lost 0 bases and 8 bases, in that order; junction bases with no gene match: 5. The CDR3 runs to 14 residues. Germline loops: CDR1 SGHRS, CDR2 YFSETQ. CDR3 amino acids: CASSLEGQGSGYTF. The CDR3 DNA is TGCGCCAGCAGCTTGGAGGGACAGGGAAGCGGCTACACCTTC.

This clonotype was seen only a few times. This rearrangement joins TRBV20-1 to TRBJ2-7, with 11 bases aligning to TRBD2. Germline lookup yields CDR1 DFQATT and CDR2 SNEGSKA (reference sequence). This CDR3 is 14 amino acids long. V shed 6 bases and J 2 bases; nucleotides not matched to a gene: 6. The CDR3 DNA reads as TGCAGTGCGCCGAGACTAGCGGGGACCTACGAGCAGTACTTC. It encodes CSAPRLAGTYEQYF.

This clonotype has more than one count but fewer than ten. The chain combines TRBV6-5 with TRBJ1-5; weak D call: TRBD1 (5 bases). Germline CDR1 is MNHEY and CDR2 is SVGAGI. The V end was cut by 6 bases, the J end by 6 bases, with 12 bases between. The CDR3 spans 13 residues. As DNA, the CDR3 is TGTGCCAGCAGATCAGGGTTAGCTCAGCCCCAGCATTTT. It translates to CASRSGLAQPQHF.

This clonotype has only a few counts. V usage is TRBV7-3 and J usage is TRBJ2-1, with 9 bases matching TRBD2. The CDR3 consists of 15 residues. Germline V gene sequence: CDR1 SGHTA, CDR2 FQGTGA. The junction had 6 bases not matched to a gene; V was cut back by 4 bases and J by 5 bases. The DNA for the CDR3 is TGTGCCAGCAGCTCCATAGCGGGGGAACACAATGAGCAGTTCTTC. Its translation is CASSSIAGEHNEQFF.

CDR3 sequence (DNA): TGTGCTAGTGGTTTGACCCCGGGACAGGAGTGGAACATTCAGTACTTC. Its translation: CASGLTPGQEWNIQYF. This chain links TRBV12-5 with TRBJ2-4; 8 nucleotides match TRBD1. Per germline, CDR1 LGHNT and CDR2 FRNRAP. The CDR3 runs 16 residues. V was clipped by 2 bases and J by 7 bases; unmatched bases: 10.

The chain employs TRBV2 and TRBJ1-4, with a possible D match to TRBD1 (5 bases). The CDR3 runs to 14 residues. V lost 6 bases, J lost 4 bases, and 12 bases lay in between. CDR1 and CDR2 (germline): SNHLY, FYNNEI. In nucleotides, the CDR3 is TGTGCCAGCAGGAAGACAGAAGTTAATGAAAAACTGTTTTTT. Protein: CASRKTEVNEKLFF.

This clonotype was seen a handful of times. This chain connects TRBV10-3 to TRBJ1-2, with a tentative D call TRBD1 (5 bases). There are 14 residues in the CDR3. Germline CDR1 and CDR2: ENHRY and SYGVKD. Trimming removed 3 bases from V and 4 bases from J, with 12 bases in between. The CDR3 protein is CAISDRGGGYGYTF. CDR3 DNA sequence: TGTGCCATCAGTGACCGGGGCGGAGGCTATGGCTACACCTTC.

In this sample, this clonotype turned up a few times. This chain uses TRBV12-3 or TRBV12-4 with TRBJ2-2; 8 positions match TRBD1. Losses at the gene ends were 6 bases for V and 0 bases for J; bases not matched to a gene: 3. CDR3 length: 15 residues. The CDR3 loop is CASSGQGSNTGELFF. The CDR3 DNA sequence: TGTGCCAGCAGCGGACAGGGTTCGAACACCGGGGAGCTGTTTTTT.

The CDR3 here is CAWNPGTDSTDTQYF. The CDR3 nucleotides are TGTGCCTGGAACCCCGGGACGGACAGCACAGATACGCAGTATTTT. This chain links TRBV30 with TRBJ2-3; D may correspond to TRBD1 or TRBD2 (5 bases each). There are 15 residues in the CDR3. Germline lookup yields CDR1 GTSNPN and CDR2 SVGIG (reference sequence). Between the trimmed V and J ends, which lost 4 bases and 0 bases, there was a span of 14 bases.